One sample yielded the 19 T cell receptor beta chains listed below, sequenced in a study of spatial heterogeneity in lung cancer. Noted time point: sample taken at primary tumor resection. TCRdb re-called the 5' RACE reads through MiXCR, storing one row per CDR3 protein. This sample yields 40,000 to 45,000 distinct CDR3 sequences, of which around 13% are seen a single time; 55% to 60% belongs to the top ten. Source: PBMCs, taken at surgery. The receptors derive from a male donor with early-stage non-small cell lung cancer.

Only a few counts were recorded for this clonotype. The rearrangement joins TRBV20-1 to TRBJ1-1; 9 bases fit TRBD1. The CDR3 has 11 residues. CDR1 DFQATT and CDR2 SNEGSKA come from the germline V gene (reference sequence). Trimming took 3 bases from V and 11 from J; bases not matched to a gene: 4. CDR3 amino acids: CSARTGGVAFF. The CDR3 bases are TGCAGTGCTAGGACAGGGGGGGTGGCTTTCTTT.

The chain couples TRBV12-3 or TRBV12-4 to TRBJ2-5; D not resolved. V was trimmed by 7 bases and J by 9 bases, leaving 21 bases between them. The CDR3 has 14 residues. The chain's CDR3 is CASTRRMQVSPQYF. The CDR3 region has the DNA TGTGCCAGCACCCGACGTATGCAGGTCTCCCCCCAGTACTTC.

This clonotype came up many times. V is TRBV5-5 and J is TRBJ1-2; D uncertain. CDR1 and CDR2 from the germline V gene are SGHKS and YYEKEE (reference sequence). V was trimmed by 0 bases and J by 4 bases, leaving 10 bases between them. The CDR3 is made up of 14 amino acids. The CDR3 nucleotides are TGTGCCAGCAGCTTGGAGCCAGCCCTCTATGGCTACACCTTC. The encoded protein is CASSLEPALYGYTF.

This clonotype was recorded a few times. The genes are TRBV29-1 and TRBJ1-4, with D possibly TRBD1 on 5 matching bases. Trimming took off 4 bases at V and 2 bases at J, with 11 bases between the two ends. CDR3 length: 14 residues. Germline V gene lookup returns CDR1 SQVTM and CDR2 ANQGSEA. The CDR3 region is CSVGRGGTNEKLFF. The CDR3 nucleotides read TGCAGCGTTGGTAGGGGAGGGACTAATGAAAAACTGTTTTTT.

The sample holds many counts of this clonotype. The genes are TRBV28 and TRBJ2-7, with D unresolved. The V gene's germline CDR1 is MDHEN and CDR2 SYDVKM. The CDR3 consists of 12 residues. V was pared by 5 bases and J by 4 bases, with 9 bases between. The CDR3 sequence is CASSPGVYEQYF. For the CDR3, the DNA is TGTGCCAGCAGTCCCGGTGTGTACGAGCAGTACTTC.

About this clonotype: Being one base from a much bigger clone, this may be a read error. The chain carries TRBV29-1 and TRBJ2-5; 7 bases line up with TRBD1. The trim removed 5 bases at V and 4 bases at J, leaving 7 bases unmatched. The germline gives CDR1 SQVTM, CDR2 ANQGSEA. This CDR3 spans 13 amino acids. The CDR3 nucleotides are TGCAGCGTTATGTCAGGGGGACGAGAGACCCAGTACTTC. It is translated as CSVMSGGRETQYF. Filled out from reference TRBV29-1 and TRBJ2-5, the complete variable domain reads SAVISQKPSRDICQRGTSLTIQCQVDSQVTMMFWYRQQPGQSLTLIATANQGSEATYESGFVIDKFPISRPNLTFSTLTVSNMSPEDSSIYLCSVMSGGRETQYFGPGTRLLVL.

This clonotype was found a few times. The chain combines TRBV5-1 with TRBJ1-6; a weak D match, TRBD1 (5 bases). Germline loops: CDR1 SGHRS, CDR2 YFSETQ. The CDR3 extends over 18 amino acids. Trimming took off 0 bases at V and 0 bases at J, with 13 bases between the two ends. The DNA of the CDR3 is TGCGCCAGCAGCTTGGCCCAAGGACACAACTCCTATAATTCACCCCTCCACTTT. Translating it yields CASSLAQGHNSYNSPLHF.

CDR3 residues: CASNLAGGVGKEQYF. As DNA, the CDR3 is TGTGCCAGCAACCTAGCGGGAGGTGTGGGGAAGGAGCAGTACTTC. The V and J genes are TRBV7-9 and TRBJ2-7; 11 positions agree with TRBD2. The CDR3 sequence is 15 residues long. V gave up 7 bases and J gave up 7 bases; unmatched junction bases: 12. Germline CDR1 and CDR2: SEHNR and FQNEAQ (reference sequence). The complete variable domain, with remaining parts taken from reference TRBV7-9 and TRBJ2-7, reads DTGVSQNPRHKITKRGQNVTFRCDPISEHNRLYWYRQTLGQGPEFLTYFQNEAQLEKSRLLSDRFSAERPKGSFSTLEIQRTEQGDSAMYLCASNLAGGVGKEQYFGPGTRLTVT.

This clonotype was detected only a few times. The V and J genes are TRBV29-1 and TRBJ1-1; TRBD1 is a possible D gene (6 bases). This CDR3 has 12 residues. CDR1 SQVTM and CDR2 ANQGSEA come from the germline V gene. Between the trimmed V and J ends, which lost 4 bases and 6 bases, there was a span of 12 bases. The DNA of the CDR3 is TGCAGCGTTGTGAGGGGGGCCCCTGAAGCTTTCTTT. Encoded protein: CSVVRGAPEAFF.

The chain has TRBV12-3 or TRBV12-4 and TRBJ2-4; D is unresolved. The ends were cut back, 3 bases at V and 2 bases at J, with 11 bases in the middle. This CDR3 region has 15 residues. In nucleotides, the CDR3 is TGTGCCAGCAGTTTTAAGGGTTTTACCAAAAACATTCAGTACTTC. This gives the protein CASSFKGFTKNIQYF.

This clonotype was detected a few times. The chain couples TRBV3-1 to TRBJ2-1, with 8 bases lining up with TRBD2. Germline CDR1 LGHDT, CDR2 YNNKEL (reference sequence). V was pared by 0 bases and J by 4 bases, with 2 bases of the junction left unmatched. There are 15 residues in the CDR3. For the CDR3, the DNA is TGTGCCAGCAGCCAAGAACTAGCGGAATACAATGAGCAGTTCTTC. Its protein product is CASSQELAEYNEQFF.

The V call is TRBV29-1, the J call TRBJ1-2, with 7 bases lining up with TRBD1. Losses at the gene ends were 5 bases for V and 6 bases for J; bases not matched to a gene: 3. Germline-derived CDR1 and CDR2 are SQVTM and ANQGSEA. The CDR3 runs to 11 residues. CDR3 protein: CSVSTGNGYTF. CDR3 bases: TGCAGCGTTTCGACAGGGAATGGCTACACCTTC.

This clonotype has a count of ten or more. This chain uses TRBV9 with TRBJ2-3, with a possible D match to TRBD1 (5 bases). The V end was cut by 1 base, the J end by 6 bases, with 15 bases between. This CDR3 is built from 15 residues. The V gene's germline CDR1 is SGDLS and CDR2 YYNGEE. The CDR3 bases are TGTGCCAGCAGCGTAAAAACAGGCGGCGCGGATACGCAGTATTTT. Amino acid sequence: CASSVKTGGADTQYF.

The table lists this clonotype with a count of one. The chain has TRBV3-1 and TRBJ2-1; no clear D gene. The germline gives CDR1 LGHDT, CDR2 YNNKEL (reference sequence). V gave up 4 bases and J gave up 7 bases, with 14 bases separating them. There are 14 residues in the CDR3. CDR3 in amino acids: CASSPVGLGNEQFF. CDR3 bases: TGTGCCAGCAGCCCGGTGGGATTGGGGAATGAGCAGTTCTTC.

This clonotype was counted a few times. V gene TRBV6-1 combines with J gene TRBJ2-1, with TRBD1 identical over 11 bases. The CDR3 loop spans 14 amino acids. Germline V gene sequence: CDR1 MNHNS, CDR2 SASEGT. V dropped 5 bases and J dropped 9; count of bases not matched to a gene: 6. The CDR3 DNA is TGTGCCAGCAGTCTAGGACAGGGGGCTGTTGAGCAGTTCTTC. Its translation is CASSLGQGAVEQFF.

V gene TRBV27 combines with J gene TRBJ2-7; tentative D call: TRBD1 (6 bases). The germline CDR1 and CDR2 sequences are MNHEY and SMNVEV (reference sequence). CDR3 size: 14 residues. V was shortened by 2 bases and J by 4 bases, with 12 bases between the two germline ends. The chain's CDR3 is CASSLEGRGYEQYF. CDR3 bases: TGTGCCAGCAGTTTAGAGGGCAGGGGATACGAGCAGTACTTC.

This chain links TRBV6-1 with TRBJ2-2; no clear D gene. This CDR3 is built from 14 residues. The V gene lost 2 bases and the J gene lost 4 bases, with 8 bases spanning the gap. The germline CDR1 and CDR2 sequences are MNHNS and SASEGT. CDR3 DNA: TGTGCCAGCAGTGAACGGGCTGCCACCGGGGAGCTGTTTTTT. Its translation is CASSERAATGELFF.

This clonotype was observed a few times. The J gene is TRBJ2-6, the V gene TRBV24-1; 10 bases fit TRBD1. CDR3 length: 18 amino acids. Per the germline V gene, CDR1 is KGHDR and CDR2 is SFDVKD. The V segment lost 3 bases and the J segment 0 bases; nucleotides outside the gene matches: 4. The CDR3 DNA follows: TGTGCCACCAGTGATGCCGGGACAGGGGACTCTGGGGCCAACGTCCTGACTTTC. Its protein product is CATSDAGTGDSGANVLTF.

Ten or more counts support this clonotype. The chain couples TRBV19 to TRBJ2-7, with D possibly TRBD1 on 6 matching bases. This CDR3 contains 14 residues. CDR1 and CDR2 from the germline V gene are LNHDA and SQIVND (reference sequence). Trimming shortened V by 4 bases and J by 5 bases, and 15 bases separated the two germline ends. The DNA of the CDR3 is TGTGCCAGTAGTACGGACAGTTGGTACGACGAGCAGTACTTC. This encodes CASSTDSWYDEQYF.